These T cell receptor beta chains were read from a single sample in a study of monozygotic twins with cystic fibrosis. Libraries were prepared by immunoSEQ multiplex PCR; TCRdb keeps only in-frame clonotypes and omits some of them. The sample records about 22,000 clones, around 98% being singletons. Sequenced: blood. Receptors originate from a girl aged 10 to 17 with cystic fibrosis. The CDR3 runs from the conserved cysteine through the conserved F or W. Each record gives: D gene, J gene, CDR3 length, V gene, clone size, CDR3 DNA, CDR3 protein. The D gene is left open where the match is weak. Expanded clones are given a class, and other clones once, few, many or no size at all.

D: .; J: TRBJ1-1; length: 13; V: TRBV5-1; size: .; DNA: TGCGCCAGCAGCTCCAACAGGGCGGGTGAAGCTTTCTTT; CDR3: CASSSNRAGEAFF
D: TRBD1; J: TRBJ2-2; length: 16; V: TRBV15; size: .; DNA: TGTGCCACCAGGAGGGGATCGACAGGGGTGGGCGGGGAGCTGTTTTTT; CDR3: CATRRGSTGVGGELFF
D: TRBD2; J: TRBJ2-3; length: 16; V: TRBV7-2; size: .; DNA: TGTGCCAGCAGCTTAGATGGACTAGCGGGAGCAGATACGCAGTATTTT; CDR3: CASSLDGLAGADTQYF
D: .; J: TRBJ1-1; length: 13; V: TRBV4-3; size: .; DNA: TGCGCCAGCAGCCAAGGACATGGGGCTGAAGCTTTCTTT; CDR3: CASSQGHGAEAFF
D: .; J: TRBJ1-2; length: 15; V: TRBV7-3; size: .; DNA: TGTGCCAGCAGCTTAACAGGCGCAGGGCTATATGGCTACACCTTC; CDR3: CASSLTGAGLYGYTF
D: .; J: TRBJ1-1; length: 11; V: TRBV20-1; size: .; DNA: TGCAGTGCTGAGGTGCGGGCTGAAGCTTTCTTT; CDR3: CSAEVRAEAFF
D: .; J: TRBJ1-1; length: 14; V: TRBV28; size: .; DNA: TGTGCCAGCAGTTCCCACGGCTCGAACACTGAAGCTTTCTTT; CDR3: CASSSHGSNTEAFF
D: TRBD1; J: TRBJ2-3; length: 18; V: TRBV7-6; size: .; DNA: TGTGCCAGCAGCTTACTACCAGGGGGCAAGGTTAGCACAGATACGCAGTATTTT; CDR3: CASSLLPGGKVSTDTQYF
D: .; J: TRBJ1-4; length: 16; V: TRBV7-2; size: .; DNA: TGTGCCAGCAGCTTACAACAGGGCACAACTAATGAAAAACTGTTTTTT; CDR3: CASSLQQGTTNEKLFF
D: .; J: TRBJ2-3; length: 13; V: TRBV12-5; size: .; DNA: TGTGCTAGTGGCTCCTCCGGGTCCCCTACGCAGTATTTT; CDR3: CASGSSGSPTQYF
D: .; J: TRBJ1-2; length: 14; V: TRBV29-1; size: .; DNA: TGCAGCGTTCCCTCCTCAATCGCTAACTATGGCTACACCTTC; CDR3: CSVPSSIANYGYTF
D: TRBD2; J: TRBJ2-5; length: 15; V: TRBV6-5; size: .; DNA: TGTGCCAGCACCGTACTAGCGGGAGGGCCCGAGACCCAGTACTTC; CDR3: CASTVLAGGPETQYF
D: .; J: TRBJ1-5; length: 15; V: TRBV12-2; size: once; DNA: TGTGCAAGTCGCCTCCAAACAGGGGTGAGGAAGCCCCAGCATTTT; CDR3: CASRLQTGVRKPQHF
D: TRBD1; J: TRBJ1-2; length: 15; V: TRBV10-2; size: .; DNA: TGCGCCAGCAGTGAACCAGGGGGAGCTAACTATGGCTACACCTTC; CDR3: CASSEPGGANYGYTF
D: .; J: TRBJ1-3; length: 15; V: TRBV30; size: .; DNA: TGTGCCTGGAGTCTTGGCAGGGGATCCGGAAACACCATATATTTT; CDR3: CAWSLGRGSGNTIYF
D: .; J: TRBJ2-7; length: 14; V: TRBV15; size: .; DNA: TGTGCCACCAGCCCCGGGACACTAGGCTACGAGCAGTACTTC; CDR3: CATSPGTLGYEQYF
D: TRBD1; J: TRBJ1-2; length: 12; V: TRBV27; size: .; DNA: TGTGCCAGCTCAGGGGGCGGGGTAGGCTACACCTTC; CDR3: CASSGGGVGYTF
D: .; J: TRBJ2-3; length: 12; V: TRBV6-5; size: .; DNA: TGTGCCAGCCGAGGGCCCCCAGATACGCAGTATTTT; CDR3: CASRGPPDTQYF
D: .; J: TRBJ2-5; length: 18; V: TRBV7-8; size: .; DNA: TGTGCCAGCAGCTTGGACCCGGGACACCCTTCAAATCAAGAGACCCAGTACTTC; CDR3: CASSLDPGHPSNQETQYF
D: .; J: TRBJ2-5; length: 16; V: TRBV18; size: .; DNA: TGTGCCAGCTCACCCAGATTGGCGGGCGACGGGGAGACCCAGTACTTC; CDR3: CASSPRLAGDGETQYF
D: TRBD1; J: TRBJ1-5; length: 15; V: TRBV13; size: .; DNA: TGTGCCAGCAGCTTAGGGGGACAGGGGTATCAGCCCCAGCATTTT; CDR3: CASSLGGQGYQPQHF
D: .; J: TRBJ1-2; length: 15; V: TRBV6-1; size: once; DNA: TGTGCCAGCAGTGATTTGCAGGGTTGGGACTATGGCTACACCTTC; CDR3: CASSDLQGWDYGYTF
D: .; J: TRBJ2-3; length: 14; V: TRBV27; size: .; DNA: TGTGCCAGCAGTTTAACGGGGGTAGCAGATACGCAGTATTTT; CDR3: CASSLTGVADTQYF
D: TRBD2; J: TRBJ2-3; length: 15; V: TRBV5-4; size: .; DNA: TGTGCCAGCAGCAACCGGCAGCGGGGACCAGATACGCAGTATTTT; CDR3: CASSNRQRGPDTQYF
D: TRBD2; J: TRBJ2-3; length: 14; V: TRBV7-8; size: .; DNA: TGTGCCAGCAACCGACTAGCGGGATGGGATACGCAGTATTTT; CDR3: CASNRLAGWDTQYF
D: .; J: TRBJ2-1; length: 14; V: TRBV9; size: .; DNA: TGTGCCAGCAGCGTAGGGGGATCCTACAATGAGCAGTTCTTC; CDR3: CASSVGGSYNEQFF
D: TRBD2; J: TRBJ2-1; length: 15; V: TRBV5-1; size: .; DNA: TGCGCCAGCAGCTTGGGAGGGAGGGCCTTGGATGAGCAGTTCTTC; CDR3: CASSLGGRALDEQFF
D: TRBD2; J: TRBJ2-2; length: 16; V: TRBV19; size: .; DNA: TGTGCCAGTAGTATACCGGGAGGGGTTGAGGCCGGGGAGCTGTTTTTT; CDR3: CASSIPGGVEAGELFF
D: .; J: TRBJ2-1; length: 12; V: TRBV7-9; size: .; DNA: TGTGCCAGCAGCTCCGACCCCCATGTGCAGTTCTTC; CDR3: CASSSDPHVQFF
D: .; J: TRBJ2-7; length: 13; V: TRBV5-4; size: .; DNA: TGTGCCAGCAGCTTGCCCCGTGACGGCGAGCAGTACTTC; CDR3: CASSLPRDGEQYF
D: .; J: TRBJ2-7; length: 11; V: TRBV20-1; size: .; DNA: TGCAGTGCTGCTAAGACCTACGAGCAGTACTTC; CDR3: CSAAKTYEQYF
D: TRBD1; J: TRBJ2-2; length: 16; V: TRBV5-1; size: .; DNA: TGCGCCAGCAGCTGGGGGACAGGGTGGTACACCGGGGAGCTGTTTTTT; CDR3: CASSWGTGWYTGELFF
D: .; J: TRBJ1-2; length: 14; V: TRBV15; size: once; DNA: TGTGCCACCAGCAGATCGGGGTCAGGGCAGGGCTACACCTTC; CDR3: CATSRSGSGQGYTF
D: .; J: TRBJ2-5; length: 18; V: TRBV4-3; size: .; DNA: TGCGCCAGCAGCCAAGACTTGGGAGCGGGTAGAACTCAAGAGACCCAGTACTTC; CDR3: CASSQDLGAGRTQETQYF
D: .; J: TRBJ1-2; length: 12; V: TRBV7-3; size: .; DNA: TGTGCCAGCAGCTTTAGTGAATATGGCTACACCTTC; CDR3: CASSFSEYGYTF
D: TRBD2; J: TRBJ2-2; length: 16; V: TRBV2; size: .; DNA: TGTGCCAGCAGTGAATGGGCTAGCGGGAGTGCCGGGGAGCTGTTTTTT; CDR3: CASSEWASGSAGELFF
D: .; J: TRBJ1-2; length: 10; V: TRBV5-3; size: .; DNA: TGTGCCAGAAGCTTGGCACAGCATCACTTC; CDR3: CARSLAQHHF
D: TRBD1; J: TRBJ1-2; length: 15; V: TRBV19; size: .; DNA: TGTGCCAGTAGTGGGACAGGTTTTACTAACTATGGCTACACCTTC; CDR3: CASSGTGFTNYGYTF
D: TRBD1; J: TRBJ1-1; length: 14; V: TRBV2; size: once; DNA: TGTGCCAGCGAACCGGGGACAGGGGGGTCTGAAGCTTTCTTT; CDR3: CASEPGTGGSEAFF
D: .; J: TRBJ1-5; length: 13; V: TRBV29-1; size: .; DNA: TGCAGCGTGTCAGACGGACTGAATCAGCCCCAGCATTTT; CDR3: CSVSDGLNQPQHF
D: .; J: TRBJ2-5; length: 13; V: TRBV5-4; size: .; DNA: TGTGCCAGCAGCTTGGGGGTCCAAGAGACCCAGTACTTC; CDR3: CASSLGVQETQYF
D: TRBD1; J: TRBJ2-7; length: 12; V: TRBV6-6; size: .; DNA: TGTGCCAGCAGTGACGACAGGGGGGGGCAGTACTTC; CDR3: CASSDDRGGQYF
D: TRBD2; J: TRBJ2-5; length: 22; V: TRBV28; size: .; DNA: TGTGCCAGCAGCCCAACGGAGCCGGGACTAGCGGGAGGGTCGGTGTTTGGAGAGACCCAGTACTTC; CDR3: CASSPTEPGLAGGSVFGETQYF
D: TRBD1; J: TRBJ1-3; length: 18; V: TRBV4-3; size: .; DNA: TGCGCCAGCAGCCCCCGGGACAGCCGAGGGCTCTCTGGAAACACCATATATTTT; CDR3: CASSPRDSRGLSGNTIYF
D: .; J: TRBJ1-2; length: 12; V: TRBV5-1; size: .; DNA: TGCGCCAGTCCGTCGGGGGGCTCTGGCTACACCTTC; CDR3: CASPSGGSGYTF
D: .; J: TRBJ1-1; length: 15; V: TRBV5-1; size: .; DNA: TGCGCCAGCAGCTTGGCGGACACCCAAAACACTGAAGCTTTCTTT; CDR3: CASSLADTQNTEAFF
D: .; J: TRBJ1-1; length: 12; V: TRBV6-5; size: .; DNA: TGTGCCAGCATAGGGGGGGGCACTGAAGCTTTCTTT; CDR3: CASIGGGTEAFF
D: .; J: TRBJ1-1; length: 11; V: TRBV18; size: .; DNA: TGTGCCAGCTCACCAAGGGGCGAGGCTTTCTTT; CDR3: CASSPRGEAFF
D: TRBD1; J: TRBJ2-1; length: 16; V: TRBV5-6; size: .; DNA: TGTGCCAGCAGCAAAGACAGGGGAACTGCCTACAATGAGCAGTTCTTC; CDR3: CASSKDRGTAYNEQFF
D: TRBD1; J: TRBJ1-1; length: 14; V: TRBV6-5; size: .; DNA: TGTGCCAGCAGTCTACAGGGGAGTGGGGCTGAAGCTTTCTTT; CDR3: CASSLQGSGAEAFF
D: .; J: TRBJ2-3; length: 17; V: TRBV9; size: .; DNA: TGTGCCAGCAGCGTATATGGGGAGCGGGTCCCCACAGATACGCAGTATTTT; CDR3: CASSVYGERVPTDTQYF
D: TRBD2; J: TRBJ2-1; length: 13; V: TRBV19; size: .; DNA: TGTGCCAGTAGAGGTGTCGGCGGGAGCGGACCGTTCTTC; CDR3: CASRGVGGSGPFF
D: TRBD2; J: TRBJ2-7; length: 15; V: TRBV5-6; size: once; DNA: TGTGCCAGCAGCTTACTAGCGGGAGGGCCCTACGAGCAGTACTTC; CDR3: CASSLLAGGPYEQYF
D: .; J: TRBJ2-1; length: 16; V: TRBV5-6; size: .; DNA: TGTGCCAGCAGCGGCGGGACTCATAGCTCCTACAATGAGCAGTTCTTC; CDR3: CASSGGTHSSYNEQFF
D: TRBD2; J: TRBJ2-7; length: 14; V: TRBV7-8; size: .; DNA: TGTGCCAGCAGCCCCGGACTAGCGGGAGGAGGGCAGTACTTC; CDR3: CASSPGLAGGGQYF